The source of this T cell receptor (beta chain) is a study of identical twins. Regarding the study as a whole: Memory repertoires showed no such pattern, whereas abundant cord blood beta clonotypes carried fewer insertions.

Carrying unique molecular identifiers, the cDNA also gained a universal primer site through template switching. TCRdb ran MiXCR on the 5' RACE reads and lists one entry per CDR3 protein. The sample gives 540,000 or so distinct CDR3 sequences, approximately 20% of which show up once; approximately 0.48% is in the top ten. Germline CDR1 reads SGHRS; CDR2 reads YFSETQ. The CDR3 consists of 15 residues. In this sample, this clonotype turned up a few times. Its antigen is not identified. One junction end does not reproduce the germline sequence, and a read error may be involved. These data also formed part of another study, on yellow fever vaccine responses in identical twins.

The chain couples TRBV5-1 to TRBJ2-1; 10 bases are shared with TRBD2. The receptor's source is a woman aged 18 to 35 in good health. Sequencing was performed on CD4+ T cells sorted from blood. This chain's CDR3 is CASSLVASGGNEQFF. The CDR3 DNA reads as TGTGCCAGCAGCTTAGTTGCTAGCGGGGGCAATGAGCAGTTCTTC.